This is a list of T cell receptor beta chains from one sample in a study of cytomegalovirus exposure and HLA in healthy donors. Method: immunoSEQ multiplex PCR; TCRdb's copy keeps in-frame clones and lacks some. Among 140,000 to 150,000 clones listed, 70% were seen once. Material: PBMCs. The receptors come from a woman aged 55-69 years in good health and CMV-seropositive. CDR3s include the opening cysteine and the closing phenylalanine or tryptophan.

V	J	CDR3
TRBV19	TRBJ1-1	CASSIDYSPNTEAFF
TRBV6-4	TRBJ1-5	CASRVHGDGNQPQHF
TRBV9	TRBJ1-5	CASSVGDSNQPQHF
TRBV6-1	TRBJ2-7	CASSAPGEQYF
TRBV5-4	TRBJ1-1	CASSSGQRNMNTEAFF
TRBV29-1	TRBJ2-3	CSGGGSTDTQYF
TRBV29-1	TRBJ2-3	CSVEGGTDTQYF
TRBV7-2	TRBJ2-3	CASSVRTSGRAADTQYF
TRBV2	TRBJ1-2	CASSEALSSGGGYTF
TRBV28	TRBJ1-5	CATIGFGGNQPQHF
TRBV6-5	TRBJ2-7	CASTPPGAAATEQYF
TRBV7-6	TRBJ2-3	CASSSTGLTDTQYF
TRBV5-6	TRBJ1-2	CASSFPTGTINYGYTF
TRBV2	TRBJ1-2	CASSGNRAGYGYTF
TRBV27	TRBJ1-2	CASSTGPRGYTF
TRBV5-4	TRBJ2-7	CASSVTSGRADEQYF
TRBV30	TRBJ1-1	CAGYRVGQMNTEAFF
TRBV4-1	TRBJ2-3	CASSQDPGPGTDTQYF
TRBV27	TRBJ2-1	CASSLGLAGAGSYNEQFF
TRBV9	TRBJ2-7	CASSAGQASSYEQYF
TRBV6-5	TRBJ2-3	CASSWAGLGDTQYF
TRBV2	TRBJ1-5	CASSADRGNQPQHF
TRBV27	TRBJ2-2	CASSFVQRNTGELFF
TRBV19	TRBJ1-1	CASSITGLSTEAFF
TRBV7-3	TRBJ2-1	CASSLSGSGRLDEQFF
TRBV5-1	TRBJ1-1	CASSFRQGDTEAFF
TRBV9	TRBJ2-2	CASSVPPWNTGELFF
TRBV6-5	TRBJ1-1	CASRFNSLDTEAFF
TRBV5-4	TRBJ1-1	CASSMGQGMNTEAFF
TRBV6-1	TRBJ2-7	CASSEALAGGSYEQYF
TRBV29-1	TRBJ2-2	CSVSQGYTGELFF
TRBV9	TRBJ2-5	CASSVGAGAGQETQYF
TRBV15	TRBJ2-3	CATSRPGTGGADTQYF
TRBV6-1	TRBJ1-1	CASSELPAGSMAFF
TRBV11-1	TRBJ2-1	CASRETDPDHNEQFF
TRBV5-1	TRBJ1-1	CASSLSGWSNTEAFF
TRBV6-1	TRBJ1-3	CASRDSRKAGNTIYF
TRBV7-2	TRBJ2-2	CASSKGLAEATGELFF
TRBV11-2	TRBJ2-7	CASSLDGTSSYEQYF
TRBV7-9	TRBJ2-1	CASSLRNEQFF
TRBV5-1	TRBJ2-1	CASSFGLADQYNEQFF
TRBV9	TRBJ2-3	CASSVGTSGITDTQYF
TRBV28	TRBJ1-2	CASSLGQNYGYTF
TRBV7-6	TRBJ2-5	CASSPLGGQAGETQYF
TRBV6-1	TRBJ1-2	CASSSAGGCGYTF
TRBV10-3	TRBJ1-2	CAISESSTTNYGYTF
TRBV2	TRBJ2-3	CASSEALASGRTDTQYF
TRBV6-1	TRBJ1-1	CASSEETRGTEAFF
TRBV10-3	TRBJ2-1	CAISPGLAVNEQFF
TRBV7-6	TRBJ2-3	CASSLGTSMDTQYF
TRBV19	TRBJ2-7	CASSLTPGENNEQYF
TRBV5-1	TRBJ1-3	CASSLAGGSRNTIYF
TRBV18	TRBJ1-1	CASSPGAAMNTEAFF
TRBV28	TRBJ2-2	CASSFGQGGTGELFF
TRBV27	TRBJ1-3	CASSPMGGGNTIYF
TRBV7-9	TRBJ2-7	CASSLDKYEQYF
TRBV28	TRBJ2-3	CASSQLAGATDTQYF